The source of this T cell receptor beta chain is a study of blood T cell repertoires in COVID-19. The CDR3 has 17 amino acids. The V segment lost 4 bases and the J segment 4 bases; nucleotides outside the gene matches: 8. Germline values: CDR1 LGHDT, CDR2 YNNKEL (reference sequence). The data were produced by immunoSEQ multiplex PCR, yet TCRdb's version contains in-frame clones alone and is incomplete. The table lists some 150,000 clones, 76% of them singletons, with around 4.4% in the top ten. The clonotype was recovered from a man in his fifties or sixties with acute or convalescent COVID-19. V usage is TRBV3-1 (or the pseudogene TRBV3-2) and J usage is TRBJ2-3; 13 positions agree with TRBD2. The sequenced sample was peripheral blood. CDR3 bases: TGTGCCAGCAGCCCATTTCGGACTAGCGGGAGTTCAGATACGCAGTATTTT. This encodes CASSPFRTSGSSDTQYF.